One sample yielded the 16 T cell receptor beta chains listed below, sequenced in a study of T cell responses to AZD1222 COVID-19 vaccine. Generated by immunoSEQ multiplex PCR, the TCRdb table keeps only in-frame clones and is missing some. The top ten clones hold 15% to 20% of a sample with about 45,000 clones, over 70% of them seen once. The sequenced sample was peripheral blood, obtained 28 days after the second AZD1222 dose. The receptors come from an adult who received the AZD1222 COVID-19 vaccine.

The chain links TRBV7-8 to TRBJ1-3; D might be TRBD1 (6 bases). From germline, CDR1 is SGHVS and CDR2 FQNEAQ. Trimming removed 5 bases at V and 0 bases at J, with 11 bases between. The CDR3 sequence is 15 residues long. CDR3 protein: CASSPGHSSGNTIYF. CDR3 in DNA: TGTGCCAGCAGCCCGGGACATAGCTCTGGAAACACCATATATTTT.

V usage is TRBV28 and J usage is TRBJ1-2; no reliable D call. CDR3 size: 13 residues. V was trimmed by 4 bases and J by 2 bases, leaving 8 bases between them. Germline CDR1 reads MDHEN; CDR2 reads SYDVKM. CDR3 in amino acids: CASSSGFNYGYTF. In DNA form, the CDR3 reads TGTGCCAGCAGTTCGGGATTCAACTATGGCTACACCTTC.

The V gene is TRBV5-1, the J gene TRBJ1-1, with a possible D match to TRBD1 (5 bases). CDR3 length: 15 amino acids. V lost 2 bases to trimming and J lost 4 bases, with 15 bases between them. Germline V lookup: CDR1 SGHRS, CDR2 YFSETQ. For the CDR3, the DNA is TGCGCCAGCAGCTTACTTACGGCAGGGAGCACTGAAGCTTTCTTT. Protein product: CASSLLTAGSTEAFF.

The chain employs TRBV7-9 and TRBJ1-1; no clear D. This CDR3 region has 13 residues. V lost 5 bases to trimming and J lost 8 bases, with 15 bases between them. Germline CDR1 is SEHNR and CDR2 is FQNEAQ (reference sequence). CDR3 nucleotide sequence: TGTGCCAGCAGCCCCCCAGGCGATACCGAAGCTTTCTTT. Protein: CASSPPGDTEAFF.

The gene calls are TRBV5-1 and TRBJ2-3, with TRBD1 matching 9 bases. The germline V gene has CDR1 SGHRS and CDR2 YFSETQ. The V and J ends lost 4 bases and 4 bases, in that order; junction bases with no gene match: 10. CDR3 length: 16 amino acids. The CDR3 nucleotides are TGCGCCAGCAGCCGTGACAGGGGGAGGAATGCAGATACGCAGTATTTT. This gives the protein CASSRDRGRNADTQYF. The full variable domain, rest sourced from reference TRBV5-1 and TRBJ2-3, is KAGVTQTPRYLIKTRGQQVTLSCSPISGHRSVSWYQQTPGQGLQFLFEYFSETQRNKGNFPGRFSGRQFSNSRSEMNVSTLELGDSALYLCASSRDRGRNADTQYFGPGTRLTVL.

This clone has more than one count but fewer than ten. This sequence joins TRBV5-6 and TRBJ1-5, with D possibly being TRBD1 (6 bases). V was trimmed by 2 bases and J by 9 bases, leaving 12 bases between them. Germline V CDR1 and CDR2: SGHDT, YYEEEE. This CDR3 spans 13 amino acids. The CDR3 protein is CASSLGGLGPQHF. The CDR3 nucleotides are TGTGCCAGCAGCTTAGGGGGGTTAGGGCCCCAGCATTTT.

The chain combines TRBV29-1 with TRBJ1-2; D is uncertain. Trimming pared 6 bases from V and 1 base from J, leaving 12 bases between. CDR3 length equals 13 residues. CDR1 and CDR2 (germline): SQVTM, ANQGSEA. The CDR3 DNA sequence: TGCAGCGTGGAGCCCCCGGGTAACTATGGCTACACCTTC. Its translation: CSVEPPGNYGYTF.

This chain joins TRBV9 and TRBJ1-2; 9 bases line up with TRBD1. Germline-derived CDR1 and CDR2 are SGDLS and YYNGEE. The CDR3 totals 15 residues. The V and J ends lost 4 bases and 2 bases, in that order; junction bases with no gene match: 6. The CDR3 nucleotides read TGTGCCAGCAGCCCAGGGGACAGGGCGAACTATGGCTACACCTTC. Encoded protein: CASSPGDRANYGYTF.

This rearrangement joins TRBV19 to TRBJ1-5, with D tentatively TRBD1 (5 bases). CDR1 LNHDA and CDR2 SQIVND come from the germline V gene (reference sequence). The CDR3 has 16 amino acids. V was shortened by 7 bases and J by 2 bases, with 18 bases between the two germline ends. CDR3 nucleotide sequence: TGTGCCAGTACCAATGCGCAGGGTGGGGGCAATCAGCCCCAGCATTTT. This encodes CASTNAQGGGNQPQHF. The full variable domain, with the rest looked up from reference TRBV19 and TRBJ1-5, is DGGITQSPKYLFRKEGQNVTLSCEQNLNHDAMYWYRQDPGQGLRLIYYSQIVNDFQKGDIAEGYSVSREKKESFPLTVTSAQKNPTAFYLCASTNAQGGGNQPQHFGDGTRLSIL.

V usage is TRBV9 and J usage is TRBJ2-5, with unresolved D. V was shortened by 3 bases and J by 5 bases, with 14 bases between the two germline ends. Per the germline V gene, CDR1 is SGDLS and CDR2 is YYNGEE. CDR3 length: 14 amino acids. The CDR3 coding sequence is TGTGCCAGCAGCGCCTTTGGGTCCGGGGAGACCCAGTACTTC. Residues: CASSAFGSGETQYF.

The CDR3 region is CASSIETGTGKLSYEQYF. The DNA for the CDR3 is TGCGCCAGCAGCATAGAAACCGGGACAGGGAAACTCTCCTACGAGCAGTACTTC. V and J are TRBV5-1 and TRBJ2-7; TRBD1 agrees at 9 bases. The trim removed 4 bases at V and 0 bases at J, leaving 14 bases unmatched. Germline lookup yields CDR1 SGHRS and CDR2 YFSETQ. The CDR3 loop spans 18 amino acids.

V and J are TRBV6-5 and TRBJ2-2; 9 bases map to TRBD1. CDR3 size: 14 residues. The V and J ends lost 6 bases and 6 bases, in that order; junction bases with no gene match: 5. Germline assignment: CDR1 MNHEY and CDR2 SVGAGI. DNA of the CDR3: TGTGCCAGCAGGGCGGACAGGGGCGCCGGGGAGCTGTTTTTT. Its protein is CASRADRGAGELFF.

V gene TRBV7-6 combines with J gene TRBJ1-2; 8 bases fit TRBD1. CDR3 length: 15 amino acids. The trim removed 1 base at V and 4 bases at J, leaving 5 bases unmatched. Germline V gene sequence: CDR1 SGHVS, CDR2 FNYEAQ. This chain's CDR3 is CASSLGQGATYGYTF. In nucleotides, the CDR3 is TGTGCCAGCAGCTTAGGTCAGGGGGCGACCTATGGCTACACCTTC.

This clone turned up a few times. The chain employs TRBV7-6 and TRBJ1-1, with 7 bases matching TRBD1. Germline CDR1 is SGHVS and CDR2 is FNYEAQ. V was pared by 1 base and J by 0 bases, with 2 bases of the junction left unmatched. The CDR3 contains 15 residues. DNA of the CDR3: TGTGCCAGCAGCTTAGGAAGGGGGCTGAACACTGAAGCTTTCTTT. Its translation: CASSLGRGLNTEAFF.

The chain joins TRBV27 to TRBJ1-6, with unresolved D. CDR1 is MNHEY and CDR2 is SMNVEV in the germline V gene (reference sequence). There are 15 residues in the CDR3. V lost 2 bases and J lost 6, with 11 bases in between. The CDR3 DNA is TGTGCCAGCAGTTTAAGGCAGACTTCTAATTCACCCCTCCACTTT. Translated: CASSLRQTSNSPLHF.

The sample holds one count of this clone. The CDR3 here is CATSRGRIDSNQPQHF. For the CDR3, the DNA is TGTGCCACCAGCAGAGGGAGAATCGATAGCAATCAGCCCCAGCATTTT. The chain combines TRBV15 with TRBJ1-5; unclear D gene. V gave up 1 base and J gave up 0 bases, with 10 bases separating them. There are 16 residues in the CDR3. Looked up from germline, CDR1 is LNHNV and CDR2 is YYDKDF (reference sequence).